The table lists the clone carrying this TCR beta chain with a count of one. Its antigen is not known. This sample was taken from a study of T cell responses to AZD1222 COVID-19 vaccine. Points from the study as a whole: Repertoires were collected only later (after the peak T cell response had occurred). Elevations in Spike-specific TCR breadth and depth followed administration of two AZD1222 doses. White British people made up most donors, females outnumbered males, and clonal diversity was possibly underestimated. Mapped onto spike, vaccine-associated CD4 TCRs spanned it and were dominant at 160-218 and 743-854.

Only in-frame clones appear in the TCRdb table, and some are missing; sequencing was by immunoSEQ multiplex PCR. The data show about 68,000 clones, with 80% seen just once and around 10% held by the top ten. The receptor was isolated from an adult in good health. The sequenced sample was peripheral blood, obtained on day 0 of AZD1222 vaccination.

CDR3 residues: CASSPRDRVTEAFF. CDR3 coding DNA: TGTGCCAGCAGCCCCCGGGACAGGGTCACTGAAGCTTTCTTT. The chain uses TRBV7-9 and TRBJ1-1, with 9 bases lining up with TRBD1. CDR3 length: 14 amino acids. Germline assignment: CDR1 SEHNR and CDR2 FQNEAQ (reference sequence). The J segment lost 4 bases and the V segment lost 5 bases, leaving 5 bases of the junction unmatched.